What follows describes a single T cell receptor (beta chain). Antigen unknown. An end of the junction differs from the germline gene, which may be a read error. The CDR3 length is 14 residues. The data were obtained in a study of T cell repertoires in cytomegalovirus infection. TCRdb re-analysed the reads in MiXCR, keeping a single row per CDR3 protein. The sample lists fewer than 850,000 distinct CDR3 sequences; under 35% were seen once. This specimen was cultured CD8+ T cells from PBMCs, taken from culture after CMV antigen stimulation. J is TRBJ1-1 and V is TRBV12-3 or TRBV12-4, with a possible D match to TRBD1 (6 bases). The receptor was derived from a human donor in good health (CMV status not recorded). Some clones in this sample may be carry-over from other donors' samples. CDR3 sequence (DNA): TGTGCCAGCACCCCCGCAGGGGTTGACACTGAAGCTTTTTTT. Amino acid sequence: CASTPAGVDTEAFF.